Described below is a single T cell receptor beta chain sequence and its context. Presence of unique molecular identifiers characterized the TCR beta cDNA libraries. One entry per CDR3 protein results from TCRdb running MiXCR on the PCR reads. This sample has approximately 660,000 distinct CDR3 sequences; more than 50% occur once, and the top ten carry roughly 10%. The data stem from a study of post-analysis software for immune sequencing data. The sample was blood. The sequence was collected from a girl aged 2 to 9 with multiple sclerosis.

The CDR3 region has the DNA TGTGCCAGCAGCTTACTACGGGGACAAGCCTACGAGCAGTACTTC. This codes for CASSLLRGQAYEQYF. The chain links TRBV11-2 to TRBJ2-5; D is possibly TRBD1 (6 bases). Near its end, the DNA agrees better with TRBJ2-7, so the J call may be wrong. This CDR3 has 15 residues. Germline-derived CDR1 and CDR2 are SGHAT and FQNNGV.